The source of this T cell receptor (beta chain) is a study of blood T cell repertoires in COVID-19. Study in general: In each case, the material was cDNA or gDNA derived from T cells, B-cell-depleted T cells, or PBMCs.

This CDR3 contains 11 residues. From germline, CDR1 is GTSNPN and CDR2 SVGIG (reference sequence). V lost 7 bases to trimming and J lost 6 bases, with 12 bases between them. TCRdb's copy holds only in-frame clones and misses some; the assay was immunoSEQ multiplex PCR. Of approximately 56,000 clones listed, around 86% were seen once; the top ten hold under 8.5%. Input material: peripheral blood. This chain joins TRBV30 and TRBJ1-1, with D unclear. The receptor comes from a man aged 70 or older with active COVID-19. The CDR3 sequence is CAFCLGPEAFF. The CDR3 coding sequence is TGTGCCTTCTGCCTGGGCCCTGAAGCTTTCTTT.